Below, 28 T cell receptor beta chains from the same sample are listed, as sequenced in a study of sequential checkpoint blockade in melanoma. Described treatment: randomized to nivolumab then ipilimumab (arm A) or the reverse (arm B). Sequencing used immunoSEQ multiplex PCR; TCRdb keeps in-frame clones, though not all of them. The table has about 22,000 clones, around 80% seen once; the top ten hold roughly 30%. Sequenced material: CD8+ T cells sorted from blood (inferred from file names), taken from a patient given nivolumab and ipilimumab in sequence. All receptors come from a human donor with melanoma.

V is TRBV9 and J is TRBJ2-1, with 8 bases matching TRBD1. V shed 1 base, J shed 0 bases, and the junction held 9 bases outside the gene matches. The CDR3 extends over 18 amino acids. Germline assignment: CDR1 SGDLS and CDR2 YYNGEE. DNA of the CDR3: TGTGCCAGCAGCGTACAGGGGGCGTCCGCTAGCTCCTACAATGAGCAGTTCTTC. Translation gives CASSVQGASASSYNEQFF.

CDR3 sequence: CASSLIPGGIVYEQFF. CDR3 nucleotide sequence: TGTGCCAGCAGTTTAATCCCGGGAGGAATTGTCTATGAGCAGTTCTTC. The genes are TRBV27 and TRBJ2-1; 7 bases are shared with TRBD2. Germline CDR1 is MNHEY and CDR2 is SMNVEV (reference sequence). This CDR3 has 16 residues. The V and J ends lost 2 bases and 8 bases, in that order; junction bases with no gene match: 12.

V gene TRBV13 combines with J gene TRBJ2-5; D possibly corresponds to TRBD2 (6 bases). The ends were cut back, 5 bases at V and 1 base at J, with 11 bases in the middle. The CDR3 is made up of 14 amino acids. Per the germline V gene, CDR1 is PRHDT and CDR2 is FYEKMQ (reference sequence). The CDR3 bases are TGTGCCAGCAGCCGCCGACTAGTCCAAGAGACCCAGTACTTC. It specifies CASSRRLVQETQYF.

The chain uses TRBV6-1 and TRBJ2-1; D is perhaps TRBD2 (6 bases). With 2 bases removed from V and 5 bases from J, the gap between germline ends came to 25 bases. Germline V gene data show CDR1 as MNHNS and CDR2 as SASEGT. This CDR3 has 19 residues. CDR3 sequence (DNA): TGTGCCAGCAGTGAATTGCAGCCTTCGGTAGCGGACCCAAACAATGAGCAGTTCTTC. Translation: CASSELQPSVADPNNEQFF.

V is TRBV27 and J is TRBJ1-1; 8 bases agree with TRBD1. After removal of 6 bases from V and 2 bases from J, the junction contained 5 bases not matched to a gene. In germline, CDR1 is MNHEY, CDR2 SMNVEV (reference sequence). This CDR3 has 14 amino acids. The CDR3 sequence: CASRAGGSNTEAFF. DNA of the CDR3: TGTGCCAGCAGGGCAGGGGGCTCTAACACTGAAGCTTTCTTT.

This clone was detected only once. The chain joins TRBV10-2 to TRBJ2-7; 7 nucleotides align to TRBD1. V shed 6 bases, J shed 4 bases, and the junction held 6 bases outside the gene matches. In germline, CDR1 is WSHSY, CDR2 SAAADI. This CDR3 spans 13 amino acids. The CDR3 DNA follows: TGCGCCAGCAGGGGCCACAGGGGTTACGAGCAGTACTTC. Amino acids: CASRGHRGYEQYF.

The chain joins TRBV6-5 to TRBJ1-2; 8 bases are shared with TRBD1. The CDR3 length is 14 residues. CDR1 and CDR2 from the germline V gene are MNHEY and SVGAGI. The J segment lost 6 bases and the V segment lost 6 bases, leaving 9 bases of the junction unmatched. The CDR3 loop is CASRQSGGTDGYTF. CDR3 bases: TGTGCCAGCAGGCAATCAGGGGGCACGGATGGCTACACCTTC.

This clone showed up just a few times. CDR3 DNA: TGTGCCAGCAGTTACTCCTCGGGGGGGTCCTACAATGAGCAGTTCTTC. It specifies CASSYSSGGSYNEQFF. The J gene is TRBJ2-1, the V gene TRBV6-5; 8 bases are shared with TRBD2. The CDR3 has 16 amino acids. V was pared by 0 bases and J by 1 base, with 2 bases of the junction left unmatched. CDR1 is MNHEY and CDR2 is SVGAGI in the germline V gene.

This clone has just a few counts. The CDR3 spells CASSQGTSGDRNEQFF. DNA of the CDR3: TGCGCCAGCAGCCAGGGCACGTCGGGAGATAGGAATGAGCAGTTCTTC. The V and J genes are TRBV4-1 and TRBJ2-1; D might be TRBD2 (6 bases). This CDR3 spans 16 amino acids. The germline V gene encodes CDR1 MGHRA and CDR2 YSYEKL. The ends were cut back, 3 bases at V and 7 bases at J, with 19 bases in the middle.

In regard to this clone: At one of its ends the junction is not consistent with the germline gene, which may arise from a read error. The chain has TRBV29-1 and TRBJ2-5, with D possibly matching TRBD2 (6 bases). Germline V CDR1 and CDR2: SQVTM, ANQGSEA. The length of the CDR3 is 13 residues. CDR3 in amino acids: CSVVAESQETRYF. CDR3 nucleotides: TGCAGCGTTGTAGCGGAGAGCCAAGAGACCCGGTACTTC.

The chain combines TRBV19 with TRBJ2-3; a possible D gene is TRBD1 (5 bases). Per germline, CDR1 LNHDA and CDR2 SQIVND (reference sequence). This CDR3 spans 14 amino acids. Between the trimmed V and J ends, which lost 8 bases and 0 bases, there was a span of 12 bases. The CDR3 DNA reads as TGTGCCAGTGTTTCGACAGCGAGCACAGATACGCAGTATTTT. It translates to CASVSTASTDTQYF.

The V gene is TRBV19, the J gene TRBJ1-3, with D hard to call. There are 12 residues in the CDR3. The germline CDR1 and CDR2 sequences are LNHDA and SQIVND (reference sequence). Trimming shortened V by 5 bases and J by 8 bases, and 10 bases separated the two germline ends. For the CDR3, the DNA is TGTGCCAGTAGTGCCTCAACTTACACCATATATTTT. It translates to CASSASTYTIYF.

The chain has TRBV27 and TRBJ2-5, with D possibly being TRBD2 (5 bases). The J call is uncertain, as TRBJ2-7 better fits the DNA end. From germline, CDR1 is MNHEY and CDR2 SMNVEV (reference sequence). This CDR3 spans 13 amino acids. The CDR3 DNA reads as TGTGCCAGCAGTCGCGGGCTCGCCTACGAGCAGTACTTC. Its protein is CASSRGLAYEQYF.

The J gene is TRBJ1-1, the V gene TRBV7-9, with D possibly TRBD1 on 6 matching bases. V shed 5 bases and J shed 1 base, with 14 bases lying between them. Germline V lookup: CDR1 SEHNR, CDR2 FQNEAQ (reference sequence). This CDR3 comprises 15 residues. The CDR3 spells CASSPTHRENTEAFF. The CDR3 DNA follows: TGTGCCAGCAGCCCAACACACAGGGAGAACACTGAAGCTTTCTTT.

The chain is built from TRBV7-2 and TRBJ1-3; TRBD1 matches 8 bases. The germline CDR1 and CDR2 sequences are SGHTA and FQGNSA. V lost 4 bases to trimming and J lost 0 bases; unmatched junction nucleotides: 2. The CDR3 loop spans 15 amino acids. CDR3 in amino acids: CASSSDRASGNTIYF. The CDR3 coding sequence is TGTGCCAGCAGCTCGGACAGGGCCTCTGGAAACACCATATATTTT.

The rearrangement links TRBV7-9 to TRBJ1-1; weak D call: TRBD1 (5 bases). CDR1 SEHNR and CDR2 FQNEAQ come from the germline V gene (reference sequence). CDR3 length: 14 amino acids. Trimming pared 2 bases from V and 6 bases from J, leaving 13 bases between. CDR3 protein: CASSLIRGFPEAFF. The CDR3 DNA reads TGTGCCAGCAGCTTAATTCGGGGGTTTCCTGAAGCTTTCTTT.

This clone was seen just once. V and J are TRBV27 and TRBJ2-7; TRBD2 might be the D (6 bases). The CDR3 spans 15 residues. In germline, CDR1 is MNHEY, CDR2 SMNVEV (reference sequence). V shed 3 bases and J shed 3 bases, with 15 bases lying between them. The CDR3 here is CASSFGVGAGYEQYF. CDR3 DNA: TGTGCCAGCAGTTTTGGGGTCGGAGCGGGCTACGAGCAGTACTTC.

The chain carries TRBV7-9 and TRBJ2-7; 13 bases are a match to TRBD2. Germline loops: CDR1 SEHNR, CDR2 FQNEAQ (reference sequence). CDR3 size: 16 residues. The ends lost 3 bases at V and 5 bases at J; junction bases unmatched: 7. The CDR3 loop is CASSLTSGRNTNEQYF. As DNA, the CDR3 is TGTGCCAGCAGCTTGACTAGCGGGAGGAATACGAACGAGCAGTACTTC.

This chain links TRBV7-8 with TRBJ1-1; 11 bases match TRBD1. With 1 base clipped from V and 1 base from J, the junction kept 20 bases outside the gene matches. CDR3 size: 22 residues. CDR1 is SGHVS and CDR2 is FQNEAQ in the germline V gene. The CDR3 is CASSLVRSPGQGETRQNTEAFF. The CDR3 DNA reads as TGTGCCAGCAGCTTAGTTCGGTCTCCGGGACAGGGGGAGACGAGACAGAACACTGAAGCTTTCTTT.

This chain joins TRBV5-6 and TRBJ2-2; perhaps TRBD2 as D (7 bases). Trimming shortened V by 0 bases and J by 7 bases, and 16 bases separated the two germline ends. Germline lookup yields CDR1 SGHDT and CDR2 YYEEEE. The CDR3 contains 16 residues. CDR3 coding DNA: TGTGCCAGCAGCTTGGCCCTTCGGGGGGCTATCGGGGAGCTGTTTTTT. Protein product: CASSLALRGAIGELFF.

The chain has TRBV11-2 and TRBJ1-5; D uncertain. The CDR3 loop spans 14 amino acids. Between the trimmed V and J ends, which lost 5 bases and 9 bases, there was a span of 17 bases. CDR1 and CDR2 (germline): SGHAT, FQNNGV. The CDR3 is CASSLGRASWPQHF. The CDR3 region has the DNA TGTGCCAGCAGCCTCGGGAGGGCGAGTTGGCCCCAGCATTTT.

V and J are TRBV4-1 and TRBJ1-1; no reliable D call. Germline V gene sequence: CDR1 MGHRA, CDR2 YSYEKL. V lost 4 bases and J 0 bases, leaving 18 bases between the germline ends. This CDR3 comprises 17 residues. CDR3 loop: CASSRGPGGSLNTEAFF. CDR3 bases: TGCGCCAGCAGCCGCGGACCGGGCGGGAGCTTGAACACTGAAGCTTTCTTT.

The chain has TRBV4-3 and TRBJ2-1; tentatively, D is TRBD2 (6 bases). The CDR3 has 15 residues. Trimming took off 0 bases at V and 8 bases at J, with 14 bases between the two ends. Germline V gives CDR1 LGHNA, CDR2 YSLEER. This chain's CDR3 is CASSQDLAAGYEQFF. The CDR3 nucleotides are TGCGCCAGCAGCCAAGACTTAGCGGCGGGCTATGAGCAGTTCTTC.

The chain joins TRBV6-5 to TRBJ2-5, with 9 bases fitting TRBD2. The end of the DNA fits TRBJ2-7 better, so the J call may be wrong. Germline V gives CDR1 MNHEY, CDR2 SVGAGI. The CDR3 covers 15 residues. CDR3 residues: CASSVIAGDLYEQYF. The CDR3 coding sequence is TGTGCCAGCAGCGTCATAGCGGGAGACCTCTACGAGCAGTACTTC.

The chain couples TRBV9 to TRBJ1-2; tentative D call: TRBD1 (6 bases). CDR1 is SGDLS and CDR2 is YYNGEE in the germline V gene. Trimming left V 6 bases short and J 8 bases short, with 20 bases between. This CDR3 spans 14 amino acids. The CDR3 nucleotides read TGTGCCAGCACCTCTTTCTATCAGGGGCGAGGCTACACCTTC. This sequence encodes CASTSFYQGRGYTF.

By sample share, this clone is large. The chain employs TRBV4-1 and TRBJ2-7; 11 nucleotides agree with TRBD2. Germline values: CDR1 MGHRA, CDR2 YSYEKL. The CDR3 runs 15 residues. V dropped 1 base and J dropped 1; count of bases not matched to a gene: 0. CDR3 sequence (DNA): TGCGCCAGCAGCCAAGCTAGCGGGGGGTCCTACGAGCAGTACTTC. Translation gives CASSQASGGSYEQYF.

The chain recombines TRBV27 with TRBJ2-7; 7 bases map to TRBD1. Germline CDR1 reads MNHEY; CDR2 reads SMNVEV (reference sequence). V lost 2 bases and J lost 10; bases outside the gene matches: 8. This CDR3 is built from 13 residues. The CDR3 region has the DNA TGTGCCAGCAGTTTAGTCGTGGGACAGAAACAGTACTTC. This codes for CASSLVVGQKQYF.

This clone was detected only once. This rearrangement joins TRBV13 to TRBJ2-5; 8 nucleotides agree with TRBD1. Losses at the gene ends were 5 bases for V and 4 bases for J; bases not matched to a gene: 6. The CDR3 has 14 amino acids. CDR1 is PRHDT, CDR2 FYEKMQ, per germline (reference sequence). The CDR3 sequence is CASSLRTGRETQYF. CDR3 nucleotides: TGTGCCAGCAGCCTGAGGACAGGGCGAGAGACCCAGTACTTC.